The source of this TCR beta chain is a study of identical twins. Study-level points and caveats: Cross-sectional statistics underpinned the conclusions; the same donors were not followed.

Among all donors, each was a healthy Caucasian. Via MiXCR, TCRdb re-called the 5' RACE reads, giving one row per CDR3 protein. The sample shows around 1.7 million distinct CDR3 sequences, more than 30% of them seen only once. Notes on this clonotype: Its antigen is currently unknown.

Trimming removed 4 bases from V and 5 bases from J, with 12 bases in between. This CDR3 spans 13 amino acids. Material for sequencing was cord blood. This sequence was found in a newborn girl in good health. The chain carries TRBV12-3 or TRBV12-4 and TRBJ2-7; D is unresolved. CDR3 coding DNA: TGTGCCAGCAGTTACAACTTATCCGACGAGCAGTACTTC. Its protein is CASSYNLSDEQYF.